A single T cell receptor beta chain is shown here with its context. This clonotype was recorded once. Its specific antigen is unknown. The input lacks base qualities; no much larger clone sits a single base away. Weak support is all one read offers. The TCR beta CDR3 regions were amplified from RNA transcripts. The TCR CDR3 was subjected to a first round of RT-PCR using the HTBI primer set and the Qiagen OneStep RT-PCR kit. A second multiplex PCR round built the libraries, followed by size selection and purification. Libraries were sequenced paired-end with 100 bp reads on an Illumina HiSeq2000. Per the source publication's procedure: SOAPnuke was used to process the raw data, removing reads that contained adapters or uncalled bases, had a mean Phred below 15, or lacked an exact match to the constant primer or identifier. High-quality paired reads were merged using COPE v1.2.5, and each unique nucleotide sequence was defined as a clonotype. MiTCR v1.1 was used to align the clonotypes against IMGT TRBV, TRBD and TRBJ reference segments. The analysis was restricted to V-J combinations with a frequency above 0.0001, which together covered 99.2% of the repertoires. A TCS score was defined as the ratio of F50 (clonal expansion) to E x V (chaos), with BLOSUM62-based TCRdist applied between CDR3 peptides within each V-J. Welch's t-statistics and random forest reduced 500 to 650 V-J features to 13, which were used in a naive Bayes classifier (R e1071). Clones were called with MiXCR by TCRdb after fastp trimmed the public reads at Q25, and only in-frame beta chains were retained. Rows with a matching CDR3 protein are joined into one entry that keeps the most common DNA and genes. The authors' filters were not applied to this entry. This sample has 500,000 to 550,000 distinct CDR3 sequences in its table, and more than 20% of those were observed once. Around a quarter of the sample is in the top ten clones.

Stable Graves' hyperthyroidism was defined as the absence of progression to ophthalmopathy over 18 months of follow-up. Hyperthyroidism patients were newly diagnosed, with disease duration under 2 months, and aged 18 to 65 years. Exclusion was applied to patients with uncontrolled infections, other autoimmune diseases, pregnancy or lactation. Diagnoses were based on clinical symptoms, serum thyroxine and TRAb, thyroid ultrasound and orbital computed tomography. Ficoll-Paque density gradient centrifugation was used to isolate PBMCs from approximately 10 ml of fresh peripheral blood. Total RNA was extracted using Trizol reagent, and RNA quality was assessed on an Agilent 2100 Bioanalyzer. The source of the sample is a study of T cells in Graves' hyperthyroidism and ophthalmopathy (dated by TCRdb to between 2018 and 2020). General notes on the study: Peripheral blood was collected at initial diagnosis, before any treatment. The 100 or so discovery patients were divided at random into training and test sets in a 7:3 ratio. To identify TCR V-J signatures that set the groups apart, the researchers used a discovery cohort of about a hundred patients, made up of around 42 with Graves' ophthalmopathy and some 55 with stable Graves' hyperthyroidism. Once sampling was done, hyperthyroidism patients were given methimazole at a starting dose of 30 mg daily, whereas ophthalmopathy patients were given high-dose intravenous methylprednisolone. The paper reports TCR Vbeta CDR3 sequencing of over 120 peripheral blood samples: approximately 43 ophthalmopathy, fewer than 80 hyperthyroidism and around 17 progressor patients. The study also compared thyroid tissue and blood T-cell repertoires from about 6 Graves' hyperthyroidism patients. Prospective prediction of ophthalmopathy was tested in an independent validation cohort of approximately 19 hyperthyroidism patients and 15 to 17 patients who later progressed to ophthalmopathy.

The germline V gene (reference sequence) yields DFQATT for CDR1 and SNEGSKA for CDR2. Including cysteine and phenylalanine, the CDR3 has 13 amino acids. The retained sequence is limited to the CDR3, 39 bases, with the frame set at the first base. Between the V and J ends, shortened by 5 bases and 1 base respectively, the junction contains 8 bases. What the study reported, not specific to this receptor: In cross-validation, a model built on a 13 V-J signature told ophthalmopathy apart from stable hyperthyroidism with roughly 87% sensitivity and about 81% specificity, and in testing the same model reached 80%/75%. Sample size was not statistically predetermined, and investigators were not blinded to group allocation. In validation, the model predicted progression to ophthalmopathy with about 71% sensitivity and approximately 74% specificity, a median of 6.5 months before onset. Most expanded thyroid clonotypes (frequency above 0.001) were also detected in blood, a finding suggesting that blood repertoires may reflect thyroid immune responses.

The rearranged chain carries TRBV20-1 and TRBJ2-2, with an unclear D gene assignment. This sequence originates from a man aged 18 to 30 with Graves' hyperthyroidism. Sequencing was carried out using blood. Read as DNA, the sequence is TGCAGTGCTGGCAGACAGAACACCGGGGAGCTGTTTTTT. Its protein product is CSAGRQNTGELFF.